This TCR beta chain was observed in a study of blood T cell repertoires in COVID-19. Authors' data handling: Nucleated cell counts were estimated from reference gene primer amplification. Assay: immunoSEQ multiplex PCR; the TCRdb copy retains only in-frame clones and omits some. V and J calls and clone size are given by that table; D and trimming were obtained from the DNA. The sample records over 200,000 clones, about 90% being singletons. Germline-derived CDR1 and CDR2 are MNHEY and SMNVEV (reference sequence). The V gene end was trimmed by 4 bases and the J gene end by 8 bases; junction bases not matched to a gene: 15. This CDR3 is built from 16 residues. Participants were aged roughly 18 to 89 years from about two dozen US areas. Each participant's cohort was designated according to participant-reported clinical history.

The sequencing sample was made of PBMCs or T cells enriched from blood (not recorded which). This TCR was sampled from a human donor in a cohort exposed to, infected with or recovered from COVID-19 (not recorded which). The donor label of this sample is uncertain. This rearrangement joins TRBV27 to TRBJ1-2, with 8 bases lining up with TRBD1. CDR3 coding DNA: TGTGCCAGCAGTTCTTCCGCGGGACAGGTTAACTGGGGCTACACCTTC. This encodes CASSSSAGQVNWGYTF.